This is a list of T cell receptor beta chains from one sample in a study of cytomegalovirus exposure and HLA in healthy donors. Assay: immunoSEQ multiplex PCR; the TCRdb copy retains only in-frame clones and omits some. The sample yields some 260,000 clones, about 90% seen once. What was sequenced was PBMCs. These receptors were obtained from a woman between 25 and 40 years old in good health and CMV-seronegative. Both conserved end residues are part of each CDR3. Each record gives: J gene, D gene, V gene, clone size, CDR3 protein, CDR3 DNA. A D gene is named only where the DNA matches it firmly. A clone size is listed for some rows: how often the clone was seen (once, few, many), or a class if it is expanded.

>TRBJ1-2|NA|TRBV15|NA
CATSRKKGHSYGYGYTF
TGTGCCACCAGCAGAAAAAAAGGACACTCCTATGGGTATGGCTACACCTTC
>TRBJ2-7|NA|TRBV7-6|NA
CASSLRNSYEQYF
TGTGCCAGCAGCTTGAGGAACTCCTACGAGCAGTACTTC
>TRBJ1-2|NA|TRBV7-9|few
CASSRGGYYGYTF
TGTGCCAGCTCTCGCGGGGGGTACTATGGCTACACCTTC
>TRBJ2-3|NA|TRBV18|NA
CASSQELTDTQYF
TGTGCCAGCTCCCAGGAACTCACAGATACGCAGTATTTT
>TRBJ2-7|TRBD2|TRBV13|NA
CASSQGTSGNYEQYF
TGTGCCAGCAGCCAAGGGACTAGCGGGAACTACGAGCAGTACTTC
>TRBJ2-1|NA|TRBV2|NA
CATDNAGNNEQFF
TGTGCCACGGACAACGCCGGGAACAATGAGCAGTTCTTC
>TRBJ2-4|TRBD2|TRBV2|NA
CASLGSGSVQNIQYF
TGTGCCAGCCTTGGTAGCGGGAGTGTCCAAAACATTCAGTACTTC
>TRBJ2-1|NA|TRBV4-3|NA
CASSQDPAEIVSSYNEQFF
TGCGCCAGCAGCCAAGATCCGGCGGAAATAGTAAGCTCCTACAATGAGCAGTTCTTC
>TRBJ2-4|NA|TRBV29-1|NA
CSVIAEKNIQYF
TGCAGCGTTATAGCGGAAAAAAACATTCAGTACTTC
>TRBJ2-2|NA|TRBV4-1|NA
CASSQPSWAGELFF
TGCGCCAGCAGCCAACCCTCCTGGGCCGGGGAGCTGTTTTTT
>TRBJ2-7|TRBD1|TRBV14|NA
CASSLIGTGLHF
TGTGCCAGCAGCCTCATAGGGACAGGACTACACTTC
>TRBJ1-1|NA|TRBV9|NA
CASSDSGRTEAFF
TGTGCCAGCAGCGATTCCGGCCGCACTGAAGCTTTCTTT
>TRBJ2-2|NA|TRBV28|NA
CASSFRSTGELFF
TGTGCCAGCAGTTTCCGGTCCACCGGGGAGCTGTTTTTT
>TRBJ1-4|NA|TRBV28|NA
CASSFTAGELFF
TGTGCCAGCAGTTTTACAGCTGGGGAACTGTTTTTT
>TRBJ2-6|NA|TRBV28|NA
CASSLNGVGANVLTF
TGTGCCAGCAGCCTTAATGGGGTGGGGGCCAACGTCCTGACTTTC
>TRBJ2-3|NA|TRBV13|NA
CASSLQGLTDTQYF
TGTGCCAGCAGCTTACAGGGGTTGACAGATACGCAGTATTTT
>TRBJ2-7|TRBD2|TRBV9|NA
CASSVGAGGSYEQYF
TGTGCCAGCAGCGTAGGGGCGGGAGGTTCCTACGAGCAGTACTTC
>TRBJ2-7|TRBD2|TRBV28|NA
CASRGLAGPTYEQYF
TGTGCCAGCAGGGGCCTAGCGGGGCCTACCTACGAGCAGTACTTC
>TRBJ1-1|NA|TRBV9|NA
CASSVGWGSNTEAFF
TGTGCCAGCAGCGTAGGGTGGGGGAGCAACACTGAAGCTTTCTTT
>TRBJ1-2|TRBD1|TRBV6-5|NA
CASSYIRDRPFYTF
TGTGCCAGCAGTTACATAAGGGACAGACCCTTCTACACCTTC
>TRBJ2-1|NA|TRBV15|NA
CATSGYNEQFF
TGTGCCACCAGCGGGTACAATGAGCAGTTCTTC
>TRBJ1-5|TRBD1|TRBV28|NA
CAATGFRRDQPQHF
TGTGCAGCGACAGGGTTTAGACGGGATCAGCCCCAGCATTTT
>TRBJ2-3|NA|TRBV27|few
CASSLAGLGTDTQYF
TGTGCCAGCAGTTTAGCAGGTTTGGGCACAGATACGCAGTATTTT
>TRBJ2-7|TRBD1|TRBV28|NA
CASSSGQGSEQYF
TGTGCCAGCAGTTCAGGACAGGGGTCCGAGCAGTACTTC
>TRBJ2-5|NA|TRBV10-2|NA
CASSRLETQYF
TGCGCCAGCAGCCGGTTGGAGACCCAGTACTTC
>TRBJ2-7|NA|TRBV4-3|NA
CASSRDSYEQYF
TGCGCCAGCAGCCGTGACTCCTACGAGCAGTACTTC
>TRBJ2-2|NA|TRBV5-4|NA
CASSLESGRSGELFF
TGTGCCAGCAGCTTGGAATCAGGGAGGTCCGGGGAGCTGTTTTTT
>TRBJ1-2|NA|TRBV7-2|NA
CASSFQGHGYTF
TGTGCCAGCAGCTTCCAGGGTCATGGCTACACCTTC
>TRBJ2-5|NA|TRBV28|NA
CANSRGLGETQYF
TGTGCCAATAGTCGGGGTCTGGGGGAGACCCAGTACTTC
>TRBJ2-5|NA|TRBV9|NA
CASSVSANQETQYF
TGTGCCAGCAGCGTTTCCGCTAACCAAGAGACCCAGTACTTC
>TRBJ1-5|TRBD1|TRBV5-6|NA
CASSFRGRVQPQHF
TGTGCCAGCAGCTTCAGGGGGCGGGTTCAGCCCCAGCATTTT
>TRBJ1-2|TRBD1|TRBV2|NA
CASGTVNYGYTF
TGTGCCAGCGGGACAGTGAACTATGGCTACACCTTC
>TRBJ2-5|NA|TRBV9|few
CASSVGSRGRETQYF
TGTGCCAGCAGCGTAGGGTCGAGGGGCCGGGAGACCCAGTACTTC